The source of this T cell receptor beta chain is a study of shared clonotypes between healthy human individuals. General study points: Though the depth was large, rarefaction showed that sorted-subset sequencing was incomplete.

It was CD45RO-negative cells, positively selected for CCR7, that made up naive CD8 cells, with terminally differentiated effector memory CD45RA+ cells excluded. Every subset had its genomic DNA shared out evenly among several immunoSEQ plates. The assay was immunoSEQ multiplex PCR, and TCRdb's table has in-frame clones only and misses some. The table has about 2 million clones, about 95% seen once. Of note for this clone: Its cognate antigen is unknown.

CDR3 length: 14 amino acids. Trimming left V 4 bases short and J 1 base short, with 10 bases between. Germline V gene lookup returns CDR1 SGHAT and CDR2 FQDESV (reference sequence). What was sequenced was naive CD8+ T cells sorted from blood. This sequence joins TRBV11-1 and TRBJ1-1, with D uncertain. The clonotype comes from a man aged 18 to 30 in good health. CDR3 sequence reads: CASSYPTANTEAFF. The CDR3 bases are TGTGCCAGCAGCTACCCGACGGCGAACACTGAAGCTTTCTTT.